Following are 4 T cell receptor beta chains from one sample sequenced in a study of Graves' ophthalmopathy and Graves' hyperthyroidism. Amplification from RNA transcripts yielded the TCR beta CDR3 regions. RT-PCR in the first round used HTBI primers; a second-round multiplex PCR followed. In TCRdb, the multiplex PCR reads were re-called with MiXCR into one record per CDR3 protein. The sample includes more than 1,000,000 distinct CDR3 sequences, roughly 35% of them seen just once. Source material: peripheral blood or thyroid tissue (not recorded which). The receptors originated from an adult man with Graves' hyperthyroidism.

In its sample, this clonotype was seen a few times. This chain joins TRBV7-3 and TRBJ2-2; D is ambiguous. The germline V and J ends were trimmed by 1 base and 4 bases, with 4 bases remaining between them. Germline V gives CDR1 SGHTA, CDR2 FQGTGA. The length of the CDR3 is 13 residues. CDR3 DNA: TGTGCCAGCAGCTTAATTGCCACCGGGGAGCTGTTTTTT. It yields the protein CASSLIATGELFF.

This clonotype has more than one count but fewer than ten. Just one base apart from a much larger clone, this may be a read error. The genes are TRBV7-2 and TRBJ2-7; perhaps TRBD1 as D (6 bases). Germline assignment: CDR1 SGHTA and CDR2 FQGNSA. V was pared by 5 bases and J by 3 bases, with 14 bases between. CDR3 length equals 14 residues. CDR3 nucleotide sequence: TGTGCCAGCAGCCTCAGGGGAAGAGGCTACGAGCAGTACTTC. Its translation is CASSLRGRGYEQYF.

The chain combines TRBV25-1 with TRBJ1-6, with 9 positions matching TRBD1. J was trimmed by 6 bases and V by 11 bases; bases with no gene match: 8. Germline values: CDR1 MGHDK, CDR2 SYGVNS. The CDR3 runs 14 residues. CDR3 sequence: CAEDRGGSNSPLHF. CDR3 sequence (DNA): TGTGCCGAGGACAGGGGAGGTAGTAATTCACCCCTCCACTTT.

In the case of this clonotype: A read error may explain this, as a much larger clone is one base away. The chain uses TRBV2 and TRBJ1-1; 8 nucleotides line up with TRBD1. Per the germline V gene, CDR1 is SNHLY and CDR2 is FYNNEI. The CDR3 has 15 amino acids. The CDR3 sequence is CASSKAVQGGTEAFF. The CDR3 DNA is TGTGCCAGCAGTAAAGCGGTACAGGGGGGCACTGAAGCTTTCTTT.